This entry is about one TCR beta chain. Its antigen remains unidentified. Negative isolation yielded CD8+ and CD4+ T cells; FACS enriched TEMRA cells. The CDR3 is made up of 12 amino acids. The germline gives CDR1 SQVTM, CDR2 ANQGSEA. V was shortened by 5 bases and J by 4 bases, with 11 bases between the two germline ends. This entry comes from a study of CD8 T cells in Susac syndrome. The study, taken as a whole, reports: Expansion of clones was not seen in the CD4+ T cell repertoires of Susac syndrome.

0.5 to 1 ug RNA was reverse transcribed with random hexamers. The method of amplification for TCR beta CDR3 was immunoSEQ multiplex PCR, covering 54 Vbeta and 13 Jbeta. TCRdb re-called the immunoSEQ multiplex PCR reads with MiXCR, one entry per CDR3 protein. The sample contains 95,000 to 150,000 distinct CDR3 sequences, roughly 95% of which appear only once. The rearrangement uses TRBV29-1 and TRBJ2-5; D not certain. The sample taken for sequencing was CD4+ T cells from PBMCs. The TCR sequence derives from a human donor with Susac syndrome. CDR3: CSVPIGGETQYF. As DNA, the CDR3 is TGCAGCGTTCCGATCGGTGGAGAGACCCAGTACTTC.